Shown below are 18 T cell receptor beta chains from a single sample sequenced in a study of blood T cells in healthy people across ages. A J-beta primer mix and a sample-barcoded 5' primer were used in a second PCR of roughly 7 to 12 cycles. TCRdb passed the 5' RACE reads through MiXCR, listing each CDR3 protein once. The table has 650,000 to 950,000 distinct CDR3 sequences, 40% to 50% seen once. Sequenced input: blood. The origin of the receptors is a man aged 60 to 69 in good health.

This sequence joins TRBV6-2 or TRBV6-3 and TRBJ1-5; 7 positions agree with TRBD1. This CDR3 is 13 amino acids long. From germline, CDR1 is MNHEY and CDR2 SVGEGT. The V and J ends lost 7 bases and 3 bases, in that order; junction bases with no gene match: 3. CDR3 bases: TGTGCCAGCACCGACAGGGACAATCAGCCCCAGCATTTT. Its protein is CASTDRDNQPQHF.

The V gene is TRBV7-3, the J gene TRBJ2-3; no clear D. Germline V gene lookup returns CDR1 SGHTA and CDR2 FQGTGA. V lost 4 bases and J lost 4, with 9 bases in between. This CDR3 contains 13 residues. CDR3 coding DNA: TGTGCCAGCAGCTCTGTGGCCTCAGATACGCAGTATTTT. Translated, it gives CASSSVASDTQYF.

CDR3 sequence (DNA): TGCAGCGTTGTAACCCCGACAGATACGCAGTATTTT. This translates into CSVVTPTDTQYF. J is TRBJ2-3 and V is TRBV29-1; D uncertain. CDR3 length: 12 amino acids. With 4 bases removed from V and 3 bases from J, the gap between germline ends came to 8 bases. In germline, CDR1 is SQVTM, CDR2 ANQGSEA.

This clonotype was seen many times. V and J are TRBV6-5 and TRBJ2-7; 9 nucleotides align to TRBD2. The CDR3 runs 16 residues. Germline values: CDR1 MNHEY, CDR2 SVGAGI. The junction had 7 bases not matched to a gene; V was cut back by 0 bases and J by 4 bases. CDR3 coding DNA: TGTGCCAGCAGTTACTCGCCCGGACTAGCGAAATACGAGCAGTACTTC. It codes for CASSYSPGLAKYEQYF.

The chain couples TRBV11-2 to TRBJ2-4; a possible D gene is TRBD1 (7 bases). The end of the DNA aligns better with TRBJ2-7, so the J call may be wrong. This CDR3 is 14 amino acids long. Germline V CDR1 and CDR2: SGHAT, FQNNGV. The CDR3 region is CASSPAGQTYEQYF. The CDR3 region has the DNA TGTGCCAGCAGCCCCGCGGGACAGACCTACGAGCAGTACTTC.

Points on this clonotype: One end of the junction fails to match germline, which may point to a read error. The V and J genes are TRBV5-1 and TRBJ2-5, with D unresolved. Gene TRBJ2-7 matches the end of the DNA better, so the J call may be wrong. CDR1 is SGHRS and CDR2 is YFSETQ in the germline V gene. The CDR3 has 13 residues. This chain's CDR3 is CASSLDTSCEQYF. The CDR3 DNA reads TGCGCCAGCAGCTTGGACACCTCCTGCGAGCAGTACTTC.

This clonotype turned up a few times. This chain uses TRBV7-2 with TRBJ2-1, with 12 bases lining up with TRBD2. This CDR3 is 15 amino acids long. Germline V CDR1 and CDR2: SGHTA, FQGNSA. J lost 15 bases, V lost 4 bases, and 13 bases had no gene match. The CDR3 DNA follows: TGTGCCAGCAGCTCTCAAACTAGCGGGGGGACCATCGCGTTCTTC. Protein: CASSSQTSGGTIAFF.

This chain connects TRBV4-1 to TRBJ2-5; perhaps TRBD1 as D (5 bases). From germline, CDR1 is MGHRA and CDR2 YSYEKL. This CDR3 region has 15 residues. V was pared by 6 bases and J by 7 bases, with 21 bases between. The CDR3 reads CASRVGLGAMGTQYF. Written as DNA, the CDR3 is TGCGCCAGCAGGGTAGGGTTAGGGGCAATGGGGACCCAGTACTTC.

This clonotype showed up just a few times. The V gene is TRBV15, the J gene TRBJ2-7; TRBD1 agrees at 7 bases. The V gene's germline CDR1 is LNHNV and CDR2 YYDKDF (reference sequence). V lost 0 bases and J lost 1; bases outside the gene matches: 9. The CDR3 extends over 17 amino acids. The CDR3 region is CATSRDALTGASYEQYF. In DNA form, the CDR3 reads TGTGCCACCAGCAGAGATGCCCTCACAGGGGCGTCCTACGAGCAGTACTTC.

The V gene is TRBV4-3, the J gene TRBJ1-2; no firm D call. Per germline, CDR1 LGHNA and CDR2 YSLEER. This CDR3 spans 13 amino acids. Between the trimmed V and J ends, which lost 0 bases and 6 bases, there was a span of 8 bases. This chain's CDR3 is CASSQDSMNGYTF. The CDR3 DNA reads as TGCGCCAGCAGCCAAGATAGTATGAATGGCTACACCTTC.

As DNA, the CDR3 is TGTGCCAGCAGTGGACAGGGATCCTACGAGCAGTTCTTC. Amino acids: CASSGQGSYEQFF. The rearrangement links TRBV9 to TRBJ2-1, with 8 bases identical to TRBD1. Germline CDR1 reads SGDLS; CDR2 reads YYNGEE. The CDR3 extends over 13 amino acids. V shed 5 bases, J shed 10 bases, and the junction held 8 bases outside the gene matches.

This clonotype was observed a handful of times. CDR3 bases: TGCAGTGCTAGAAGGGCGTTGCAGGGGGCTAACGAGCAGTACTTC. The encoded protein is CSARRALQGANEQYF. This chain connects TRBV20-1 to TRBJ2-7; TRBD1 matches at 8 bases. Germline assignment: CDR1 DFQATT and CDR2 SNEGSKA (reference sequence). This CDR3 is 15 amino acids long. J lost 5 bases, V lost 2 bases, and 11 bases had no gene match.

The V gene is TRBV4-1, the J gene TRBJ1-4, with D unresolved. The V and J ends lost 4 bases and 8 bases respectively, with 14 bases between them. The CDR3 runs to 14 residues. Germline V lookup: CDR1 MGHRA, CDR2 YSYEKL. The CDR3 loop reads CASSPDLGREKLFF. The CDR3 DNA sequence: TGCGCCAGCAGCCCGGACCTGGGGAGAGAAAAACTGTTTTTT.

This clonotype came up many times. This chain joins TRBV12-3 or TRBV12-4 and TRBJ2-1; D is unclear. Trimming removed 6 bases from V and 6 bases from J, with 21 bases in between. CDR3 length: 16 residues. DNA of the CDR3: TGTGCCAGCAGACTTAATAGGCCCATACTGGGCAATGAGCAGTTCTTC. This gives the protein CASRLNRPILGNEQFF.

The count of this clonotype is one. This chain connects TRBV29-1 to TRBJ2-5; possibly TRBD1 for D (5 bases). Judging by the DNA end, TRBJ2-7 fits better; the J call may be wrong. Germline V gene lookup returns CDR1 SQVTM and CDR2 ANQGSEA. The CDR3 is made up of 14 amino acids. The CDR3 here is CSVLLWAGKYEQYF. The CDR3 DNA follows: TGCAGCGTTCTCCTTTGGGCAGGGAAATACGAGCAGTACTTC.

This clonotype was counted only a few times. V is TRBV20-1 and J is TRBJ2-1; D possibly corresponds to TRBD1 (6 bases). CDR3 length: 17 amino acids. Trimming cost V 6 bases and J 4 bases, with 25 bases left between them. The germline V gene has CDR1 DFQATT and CDR2 SNEGSKA (reference sequence). As DNA, the CDR3 is TGCAGTGCCAGGACAGCCGGGCCGGGGATGACATACAATGAGCAGTTCTTC. Translation: CSARTAGPGMTYNEQFF.

The J gene is TRBJ2-5, the V gene TRBV5-1, with 9 bases that match TRBD1. The DNA end is more similar to TRBJ2-7, so the J call may be wrong. The CDR3 consists of 20 residues. From germline, CDR1 is SGHRS and CDR2 YFSETQ. The CDR3 nucleotides read TGCGCCAGCAGCTTGACAACCCGGGACAGGGTATTCTCTCGTTCATACGAGCAGTACTTC. Translated: CASSLTTRDRVFSRSYEQYF.

The chain carries TRBV5-1 and TRBJ1-1, with 10 bases matching TRBD1. The CDR3 runs 16 residues. Germline trimming cut 3 bases from V and 5 bases from J; bases unmatched to any gene: 10. Germline CDR1 is SGHRS and CDR2 is YFSETQ. The CDR3 here is CASSSGTGDASTEAFF. The CDR3 nucleotides are TGCGCCAGCAGCTCCGGGACAGGGGACGCTAGTACTGAAGCTTTCTTT.